A single TCR beta chain is shown here with its context. Its antigen is currently unknown. The sample is drawn from a study of response to subunit inactivated influenza vaccine. Whole-study results and caveats: The authors suggested that few new T cells are recruited per seasonal influenza vaccination.

TCRdb redid the calling of the RT-PCR reads with MiXCR, one entry per CDR3 protein. The sample carries approximately 530,000 distinct CDR3 sequences, under 9% recorded once. The CDR3 covers 13 residues. Germline CDR1 reads SGHVS; CDR2 reads FQNEAQ. Between the trimmed V and J ends, which lost 5 bases and 6 bases, there was a span of 12 bases. The chain has TRBV7-8 and TRBJ2-3; D is undetermined. This TCR derives from a man between 50 and 69 years old who received an inactivated influenza vaccine. The input for sequencing was PBMCs from blood, taken less than 30 months after vaccination. CDR3: CASSIRIGDTQYF. For the CDR3, the DNA is TGTGCCAGCAGCATTAGGATTGGGGATACGCAGTATTTT.